This passage covers 32 T cell receptor beta chains from one sample sequenced in a study of beta chain features in type 1 diabetes. General study points: Significant though moderate, a shortening of TCRB CDR3s appeared in all four CD4+ subsets of Type 1 diabetes patients.

Their antigens are not known. Expressed TCRB transcripts were sequenced, since all the RNA that had been isolated was reverse transcribed. Data came from immunoSEQ multiplex PCR; TCRdb stores just in-frame clones and leaves some out. The sample has around 25,000 clones, about 69% seen once. Sequenced input: Tregs from blood. The receptors stem from a man aged 18 to 29 with type 1 diabetes.

The V and J genes are TRBV18 and TRBJ2-6, with D tentatively TRBD2 (5 bases). Looked up from germline, CDR1 is KGHSH and CDR2 is LQKENI. The CDR3 consists of 19 residues. V lost 4 bases, J lost 0 bases, and 19 bases lay in between. The CDR3 DNA reads as TGTGCCAGCTCACAATCCCGGAGGTCACTGTACTCTGGGGCCAACGTCCTGACTTTC. Residues: CASSQSRRSLYSGANVLTF. The complete variable domain, with remaining parts taken from reference TRBV18 and TRBJ2-6, reads NAGVMQNPRHLVRRRGQEARLRCSPMKGHSHVYWYRQLPEEGLKFMVYLQKENIIDESGMPKERFSAEFPKEGPSILRIQQVVRGDSAAYFCASSQSRRSLYSGANVLTFGAGSRLTVL.

The chain combines TRBV28 with TRBJ1-5; the D gene is possibly TRBD1 (5 bases). This CDR3 has 17 residues. From germline, CDR1 is MDHEN and CDR2 SYDVKM. Trimming left V 0 bases short and J 6 bases short, with 18 bases between. The CDR3 sequence is CASSLWGAGEAGQPQHF. The DNA of the CDR3 is TGTGCCAGCAGTTTATGGGGCGCGGGGGAGGCGGGTCAGCCCCAGCATTTT.

The chain employs TRBV30 and TRBJ1-2; D may be TRBD1 (6 bases). The CDR3 extends over 14 amino acids. Deletions cut 0 bases from V and 8 bases from J, with 16 bases between. Germline lookup yields CDR1 GTSNPN and CDR2 SVGIG (reference sequence). This CDR3 is CAWSVSKGVNGYTF. DNA for the CDR3: TGTGCCTGGAGTGTCTCGAAGGGGGTCAACGGCTACACCTTC.

Written as DNA, the CDR3 is TGTGCCAGCTCACCACGGGAGGGGAACACTGAAGCTTTCTTT. Translated: CASSPREGNTEAFF. The V gene is TRBV18, the J gene TRBJ1-1; D remains ambiguous. This CDR3 has 14 residues. With 1 base removed from V and 1 base from J, the gap between germline ends came to 7 bases. Germline V CDR1 and CDR2: KGHSH, LQKENI. Together with reference TRBV18 and TRBJ1-1, the CDR3 gives the full variable domain: NAGVMQNPRHLVRRRGQEARLRCSPMKGHSHVYWYRQLPEEGLKFMVYLQKENIIDESGMPKERFSAEFPKEGPSILRIQQVVRGDSAAYFCASSPREGNTEAFFGQGTRLTVV.

The V call is TRBV28, the J call TRBJ2-5; 12 positions match TRBD2. The CDR3 extends over 16 amino acids. From germline, CDR1 is MDHEN and CDR2 SYDVKM. Unmatched junction bases numbered 5, after V lost 2 bases and J lost 4 bases. Written as DNA, the CDR3 is TGTGCCAGCAGTTTAGGGTCACTAGCGGGGGGAGAGACCCAGTACTTC. Its translation: CASSLGSLAGGETQYF.

This chain uses TRBV6-1 with TRBJ2-7; the match to TRBD1 covers 10 bases. This CDR3 region has 13 residues. The V and J ends lost 6 bases and 7 bases, in that order; junction bases with no gene match: 6. CDR1 and CDR2 (germline): MNHNS, SASEGT. The CDR3 region has the DNA TGTGCCAGCAGGCGACAGGGGGCAGAGGAGCAGTACTTC. Translation: CASRRQGAEEQYF.

This chain joins TRBV5-1 and TRBJ1-1; a weak D match, TRBD1 (6 bases). The CDR3 extends over 15 amino acids. Trimming removed 0 bases from V and 5 bases from J, with 14 bases in between. Per the germline V gene, CDR1 is SGHRS and CDR2 is YFSETQ. CDR3: CASSLVRGAKTEAFF. As DNA, the CDR3 is TGCGCCAGCAGCTTGGTTCGGGGGGCAAAAACTGAAGCTTTCTTT.

The J gene is TRBJ2-1, the V gene TRBV5-1; 7 bases map to TRBD2. The CDR3 sequence is 17 residues long. The germline V gene encodes CDR1 SGHRS and CDR2 YFSETQ. J lost 6 bases, V lost 1 base, and 13 bases had no gene match. The CDR3 DNA reads as TGCGCCAGCAGCTTGAGACCTGGGGGAGGGCCGTTCAATGAGCAGTTCTTC. Translating gives CASSLRPGGGPFNEQFF.

This sequence joins TRBV19 and TRBJ1-1; 8 bases agree with TRBD1. CDR3 length: 14 residues. Germline CDR1 reads LNHDA; CDR2 reads SQIVND (reference sequence). V lost 7 bases and J lost 4; bases outside the gene matches: 8. CDR3 sequence reads: CASKTDRGVTEAFF. CDR3 nucleotide sequence: TGTGCCAGTAAAACAGACAGGGGAGTCACTGAAGCTTTCTTT.

V and J are TRBV11-1 and TRBJ2-7; possibly TRBD1 for D (6 bases). Trimming removed 5 bases at V and 1 base at J, with 15 bases between. CDR3 size: 15 residues. The germline V gene encodes CDR1 SGHAT and CDR2 FQDESV (reference sequence). As DNA, the CDR3 is TGTGCCAGCAGCCCAGCTCAGGGGCCGTCCTACGAGCAGTACTTC. This sequence encodes CASSPAQGPSYEQYF.

The genes are TRBV4-1 and TRBJ2-1, with 8 positions matching TRBD1. Trimming removed 4 bases from V and 4 bases from J; junction bases left unmatched: 9. This CDR3 contains 16 residues. Per the germline V gene, CDR1 is MGHRA and CDR2 is YSYEKL. CDR3 DNA: TGCGCCAGCAGCCTAGACAGGGGACAACCTTACAATGAGCAGTTCTTC. It translates to CASSLDRGQPYNEQFF.

The V call is TRBV7-2, the J call TRBJ2-1; 10 bases agree with TRBD2. After removal of 5 bases from V and 12 bases from J, the junction contained 16 bases not matched to a gene. This CDR3 has 16 amino acids. Germline CDR1 and CDR2: SGHTA and FQGNSA. DNA of the CDR3: TGTGCCAGCAGCCCCCCCGCGCTAGCGGGAGTGCATGGGCAGTTCTTC. Amino acids: CASSPPALAGVHGQFF.

This rearrangement joins TRBV19 to TRBJ2-3, with 11 bases identical to TRBD2. The germline V gene encodes CDR1 LNHDA and CDR2 SQIVND (reference sequence). CDR3 length: 18 amino acids. V lost 4 bases, J lost 1 base, and 10 bases stayed unmatched. The CDR3 reads CASSTIAGGSSGTDTQYF. In DNA form, the CDR3 reads TGTGCCAGTAGTACCATAGCGGGGGGGTCGTCGGGCACAGATACGCAGTATTTT.

The chain links TRBV5-1 to TRBJ1-5, with TRBD1 as a possible D gene (5 bases). CDR3 length: 14 residues. V dropped 4 bases and J dropped 3 bases, with 11 bases sitting between them. CDR1 and CDR2 from the germline V gene are SGHRS and YFSETQ. In nucleotides, the CDR3 is TGCGCCAGCAGCACCGACAGCCTCAATCAGCCCCAGCATTTT. Translation gives CASSTDSLNQPQHF.

This clone occurred a few times. The V call is TRBV5-8, the J call TRBJ2-4, with 11 nucleotides matching TRBD2. Per the germline V gene, CDR1 is SGHTS and CDR2 is YDEGEE. Losses at the gene ends were 2 bases for V and 3 bases for J; bases not matched to a gene: 7. The CDR3 has 17 amino acids. The CDR3 here is CASSFTSGRVGKNIQYF. CDR3 DNA sequence: TGTGCCAGCAGCTTCACTAGCGGGAGAGTGGGCAAAAACATTCAGTACTTC.

This clone was detected only once. V gene TRBV14 combines with J gene TRBJ2-7; 9 nucleotides line up with TRBD2. Trimming took 6 bases from V and 4 from J; bases not matched to a gene: 4. The CDR3 extends over 13 amino acids. Germline values: CDR1 SGHDN, CDR2 FVKESK. The CDR3 bases are TGTGCCAGCAGGCGGGGGGGCCGATACGAGCAGTACTTC. It codes for CASRRGGRYEQYF.

The chain combines TRBV9 with TRBJ1-4, with D possibly TRBD1 on 5 matching bases. Trimming removed 4 bases from V and 10 bases from J, with 17 bases in between. Germline-derived CDR1 and CDR2 are SGDLS and YYNGEE. This CDR3 contains 14 residues. In DNA form, the CDR3 reads TGTGCCAGCAGCTTCTCACCGGACGGGGGAAAACTGTTTTTT. It encodes CASSFSPDGGKLFF.

This chain links TRBV5-1 with TRBJ1-6, with TRBD1 identical over 8 bases. The ends lost 0 bases at V and 8 bases at J; junction bases unmatched: 7. The CDR3 consists of 16 residues. Germline CDR1 and CDR2: SGHRS and YFSETQ. CDR3 residues: CASSLGDRGPYSPLHF. CDR3 bases: TGCGCCAGCAGCTTGGGTGACAGGGGACCCTATTCACCCCTCCACTTT.

In DNA, the CDR3 is TGTGCCAGCAGCCCGGGACTAGCGGGAGACGAGCAGTACTTC. It codes for CASSPGLAGDEQYF. V usage is TRBV7-9 and J usage is TRBJ2-7; 14 bases agree with TRBD2. This CDR3 spans 14 amino acids. Per the germline V gene, CDR1 is SEHNR and CDR2 is FQNEAQ (reference sequence). V lost 5 bases, J lost 5 bases, and 2 bases stayed unmatched.

As DNA, the CDR3 is TGTGCCAGCAGCTTAGGGGGGCGGAGCACAGATACGCAGTATTTT. Residues: CASSLGGRSTDTQYF. V and J are TRBV7-2 and TRBJ2-3, with D maybe TRBD1 (6 bases). In germline, CDR1 is SGHTA, CDR2 FQGNSA. CDR3 length: 15 residues. The germline V and J ends were trimmed by 1 base and 0 bases, with 8 bases remaining between them.

The rearrangement links TRBV19 to TRBJ2-2; 8 bases align to TRBD1. The CDR3 loop spans 17 amino acids. Looked up from germline, CDR1 is LNHDA and CDR2 is SQIVND (reference sequence). V trimming: 5 bases; J trimming: 3 bases; junction bases outside the gene matches: 11. DNA for the CDR3: TGTGCCAGTAGTTCCGGGCAGAGACAGGGGTACACCGGGGAGCTGTTTTTT. Protein product: CASSSGQRQGYTGELFF.

Written as DNA, the CDR3 is TGCGCCAGCAGTCCCGGGACTAGCGGGAGCACAGATACGCAGTATTTT. Encoded protein: CASSPGTSGSTDTQYF. The chain links TRBV5-1 to TRBJ2-3; 12 nucleotides align to TRBD2. Germline V lookup: CDR1 SGHRS, CDR2 YFSETQ. J was trimmed by 0 bases and V by 5 bases; bases with no gene match: 4. The CDR3 has 16 residues.

The gene calls are TRBV30 and TRBJ2-3; 8 nucleotides line up with TRBD1. From germline, CDR1 is GTSNPN and CDR2 SVGIG (reference sequence). The CDR3 is 15 residues long. V lost 5 bases and J lost 0; bases outside the gene matches: 7. The CDR3 DNA sequence: TGTGCCTGGCACTTAAACAGGGGGAGCACAGATACGCAGTATTTT. This codes for CAWHLNRGSTDTQYF.

The rearrangement uses TRBV2 and TRBJ2-1, with 9 bases identical to TRBD1. V lost 2 bases, J lost 4 bases, and 9 bases stayed unmatched. The CDR3 spans 17 residues. Germline V CDR1 and CDR2: SNHLY, FYNNEI. This CDR3 is CASSELGTGRRYNEQFF. The CDR3 coding sequence is TGTGCCAGCAGTGAATTGGGGACAGGGAGAAGGTACAATGAGCAGTTCTTC. The entire variable domain, with the rest obtained from reference TRBV2 and TRBJ2-1, is as follows: EPEVTQTPSHQVTQMGQEVILRCVPISNHLYFYWYRQILGQKVEFLVSFYNNEISEKSEIFDDQFSVERPDGSNFTLKIRSTKLEDSAMYFCASSELGTGRRYNEQFFGPGTRLTVL.

This chain connects TRBV5-4 to TRBJ2-1, with TRBD1 identical over 7 bases. Germline V gene sequence: CDR1 SGHNT, CDR2 YYREEE (reference sequence). This CDR3 has 13 residues. With 4 bases clipped from V and 5 bases from J, the junction kept 3 bases outside the gene matches. The CDR3: CASSRDRHNEQFF. The DNA of the CDR3 is TGTGCCAGCAGCCGGGACAGACACAATGAGCAGTTCTTC.

The DNA for the CDR3 is TGTGCCAGCAGCTTAGTCGCAGATACGCAGTATTTT. This codes for CASSLVADTQYF. J is TRBJ2-3 and V is TRBV7-2; D uncertain. Germline CDR1 SGHTA, CDR2 FQGNSA. Trimming removed 1 base at V and 4 bases at J, with 3 bases between. This CDR3 contains 12 residues.

This clone has only a few counts. The chain uses TRBV30 and TRBJ2-1; TRBD2 matches 8 bases. The CDR3 contains 14 residues. The ends lost 3 bases at V and 5 bases at J; junction bases unmatched: 6. Germline V CDR1 and CDR2: GTSNPN, SVGIG (reference sequence). The CDR3 sequence: CAWRSGGAHNEQFF. DNA of the CDR3: TGTGCCTGGAGGAGCGGGGGAGCCCACAATGAGCAGTTCTTC. The full variable domain, in which reference TRBV30 and TRBJ2-1 provide the parts outside the CDR3, is SQTIHQWPATLVQPVGSPLSLECTVEGTSNPNLYWYRQAAGRGLQLLFYSVGIGQISSEVPQNLSASRPQDRQFILSSKKLLLSDSGFYLCAWRSGGAHNEQFFGPGTRLTVL.

V is TRBV7-9 and J is TRBJ2-1; 9 nucleotides agree with TRBD2. V was pared by 5 bases and J by 13 bases, with 9 bases of the junction left unmatched. The CDR3 is made up of 13 amino acids. Germline CDR1 is SEHNR and CDR2 is FQNEAQ (reference sequence). The CDR3 reads CASSLGVSGGQFF. The CDR3 DNA is TGTGCCAGCAGCCTAGGGGTTAGCGGGGGCCAGTTCTTC.

The rearrangement links TRBV29-1 to TRBJ2-3; 8 bases match TRBD1. Germline CDR1 is SQVTM and CDR2 is ANQGSEA. Trimming cost V 6 bases and J 5 bases; bases outside gene matches: 1. This CDR3 has 11 amino acids. In nucleotides, the CDR3 is TGCAGCGTAACAGGGGGAGATACGCAGTATTTT. Translating gives CSVTGGDTQYF.

V gene TRBV5-1 combines with J gene TRBJ2-2, with 9 bases fitting TRBD2. The V segment lost 1 base and the J segment 2 bases; nucleotides outside the gene matches: 3. The CDR3 is 16 amino acids. Germline V gene data show CDR1 as SGHRS and CDR2 as YFSETQ. CDR3 residues: CASSLSLAGNTGELFF. CDR3 nucleotide sequence: TGCGCCAGCAGCTTGTCGCTAGCGGGAAACACCGGGGAGCTGTTTTTT.

This chain uses TRBV6-5 with TRBJ2-7, with 10 bases that match TRBD1. The V gene's germline CDR1 is MNHEY and CDR2 SVGAGI. The CDR3 spans 16 residues. V dropped 2 bases and J dropped 2; count of bases not matched to a gene: 6. The DNA for the CDR3 is TGTGCCAGCAGTTACCAGGGACAGGGGCCCACCTACGAGCAGTACTTC. Protein sequence: CASSYQGQGPTYEQYF.

The V and J genes are TRBV28 and TRBJ2-2, with 8 bases fitting TRBD1. Germline CDR1 MDHEN, CDR2 SYDVKM. V gave up 5 bases and J gave up 5 bases; unmatched junction bases: 16. The CDR3 spans 18 residues. Written as DNA, the CDR3 is TGTGCCAGCAGTCCTACACCCGGACAGGGTGTAAGGACCGGGGAGCTGTTTTTT. Protein product: CASSPTPGQGVRTGELFF.